The next 10 T cell receptor beta chains were all read from a single sample in a study of response to subunit inactivated influenza vaccine. One entry per CDR3 protein, called by TCRdb with MiXCR from the RT-PCR reads. The sample shows roughly 700,000 distinct CDR3 sequences, approximately 14% of them seen only once. The starting material was PBMCs from blood, obtained 14 to 15 days before vaccination. Receptors originate from a man aged 50 or older who received an inactivated influenza vaccine.

The chain has TRBV23-1 and TRBJ1-1; tentative D call: TRBD1 (5 bases). TRBV23-1 is assigned to the ORF class and has an uncertain function. Trimming shortened V by 11 bases and J by 2 bases, and 21 bases separated the two germline ends. This CDR3 has 15 residues. This chain's CDR3 is CASGREPGDNTEAFF. The CDR3 nucleotides read TGCGCCTCGGGCAGGGAACCCGGGGACAACACTGAAGCTTTCTTT.

Worth noting for this clonotype: One end of the junction is discordant with germline, which a read error may explain. This rearrangement joins TRBV7-7 to TRBJ2-2; TRBD1 matches at 9 bases. The germline CDR1 and CDR2 sequences are SSHAT and FNYEAQ (reference sequence). The CDR3 is made up of 15 amino acids. CDR3 DNA: TGTGCTAGCAGCACCGGGACAGGGAAGACCGGGGAGCTGTTTTTT. Translation: CASSTGTGKTGELFF.

The sample holds many counts of this clonotype. The rearrangement links TRBV18 to TRBJ1-1; 9 bases are a match to TRBD1. The CDR3 length is 16 residues. Germline CDR1 KGHSH, CDR2 LQKENI. J gave up 1 base and V 2 bases, and 5 bases lay outside the gene matches. The CDR3 spells CASSPSSTGGNTEAFF. The DNA for the CDR3 is TGTGCCAGCTCACCAAGCTCGACAGGGGGGAACACTGAAGCTTTCTTT.

This clonotype was seen ten or more times. This sequence joins TRBV4-2 and TRBJ1-1; tentative D call: TRBD1 (5 bases). Trimming pared 3 bases from V and 11 bases from J, leaving 13 bases between. The CDR3 runs to 12 residues. CDR1 LGHNA and CDR2 YNFKEQ come from the germline V gene. CDR3 loop: CASSHLDRGAFF. The CDR3 bases are TGTGCCAGCAGCCACTTGGACCGGGGCGCTTTCTTT.

J is TRBJ2-7 and V is TRBV25-1, with 10 nucleotides matching TRBD2. This CDR3 region has 18 residues. Germline CDR1 is MGHDK and CDR2 is SYGVNS. V was pared by 3 bases and J by 2 bases, with 13 bases of the junction left unmatched. The CDR3 bases are TGTGCCAGCAGTGACGCGACTAGCGGGCGAGGGCGCACCTACGAGCAGTACTTC. Its translation is CASSDATSGRGRTYEQYF.

The chain recombines TRBV5-1 with TRBJ2-6; TRBD1 agrees at 7 bases. The length of the CDR3 is 22 residues. Germline V gene sequence: CDR1 SGHRS, CDR2 YFSETQ. With 4 bases clipped from V and 0 bases from J, the junction kept 22 bases outside the gene matches. In DNA, the CDR3 is TGCGCCAGCAGCAAGTCCAAGGACCTCCGGGACAGAAGTATCTCTGGGGCCAACGTCCTGACTTTC. As protein: CASSKSKDLRDRSISGANVLTF.

The chain links TRBV7-9 to TRBJ2-1; no clear D gene. Germline V gives CDR1 SEHNR, CDR2 FQNEAQ (reference sequence). Deletions cut 5 bases from V and 3 bases from J, with 11 bases between. This CDR3 is 14 amino acids long. CDR3 sequence reads: CASSPSTNYNEQFF. CDR3 in DNA: TGTGCCAGCAGCCCTTCAACTAACTACAATGAGCAGTTCTTC.

CDR3 in DNA: TGTGCCAGCAGCTCTATCGGGACAGGGCGCGAGACCCAGTACTTC. As protein: CASSSIGTGRETQYF. This chain joins TRBV5-5 and TRBJ2-5, with 9 bases aligning to TRBD1. CDR3 length: 15 residues. J was trimmed by 5 bases and V by 3 bases; bases with no gene match: 8. Germline CDR1 and CDR2: SGHKS and YYEKEE (reference sequence).

This clonotype was counted at least ten times. The J gene is TRBJ2-7, the V gene TRBV6-2 or TRBV6-3; 8 bases fit TRBD2. In germline, CDR1 is MNHEY, CDR2 SVGEGT. The CDR3 extends over 15 amino acids. V shed 2 bases, J shed 2 bases, and the junction held 5 bases outside the gene matches. This CDR3 is CASSYGLAGTYEQYF. The CDR3, as DNA: TGTGCCAGCAGTTACGGGTTAGCGGGGACCTACGAGCAGTACTTC.

This clonotype was seen a few times. This chain joins TRBV11-1 and TRBJ2-7; 8 bases agree with TRBD1. The CDR3 consists of 19 residues. Germline values: CDR1 SGHAT, CDR2 FQDESV (reference sequence). Trimming took 2 bases from V and 0 from J; bases not matched to a gene: 15. CDR3 nucleotides: TGTGCCAGCAGCTTATCGCATTGGGGACCAGGGGGCCTCTCCTACGAGCAGTACTTC. Protein sequence: CASSLSHWGPGGLSYEQYF.